These 4 T cell receptor beta chains originate from one sample sequenced in a study of cytomegalovirus exposure and HLA in healthy donors. The primer mix had 60 Vbeta and 13 Jbeta primers. TCRdb's copy holds only in-frame clones and misses some; the assay was immunoSEQ multiplex PCR. The sample carries about 90,000 clones, about two thirds recorded once. Sequenced sample: PBMCs. The receptors stem from a woman under 40 in good health and CMV-seropositive.

The chain links TRBV7-9 to TRBJ2-5; 11 bases fit TRBD2. The ends lost 2 bases at V and 5 bases at J; junction bases unmatched: 4. Germline CDR1 SEHNR, CDR2 FQNEAQ (reference sequence). The CDR3 has 15 amino acids. CDR3 amino acids: CASSLRASGGETQYF. The DNA of the CDR3 is TGTGCCAGCAGCTTACGGGCTAGCGGGGGGGAGACCCAGTACTTC. Filled out from reference TRBV7-9 and TRBJ2-5, the complete variable domain reads DTGVSQNPRHKITKRGQNVTFRCDPISEHNRLYWYRQTLGQGPEFLTYFQNEAQLEKSRLLSDRFSAERPKGSFSTLEIQRTEQGDSAMYLCASSLRASGGETQYFGPGTRLLVL.

The chain uses TRBV7-3 and TRBJ2-5; 7 bases are shared with TRBD2. This CDR3 has 13 residues. Germline-derived CDR1 and CDR2 are SGHTA and FQGTGA. With 4 bases clipped from V and 5 bases from J, the junction kept 4 bases outside the gene matches. CDR3 bases: TGTGCCAGCAGCTATGGGAGGGCGGAGACCCAGTACTTC. Its protein product is CASSYGRAETQYF.

The gene calls are TRBV7-3 and TRBJ2-1; 9 bases are a match to TRBD1. The trim removed 2 bases at V and 6 bases at J, leaving 14 bases unmatched. The CDR3 contains 18 residues. Germline CDR1 SGHTA, CDR2 FQGTGA. The CDR3 bases are TGTGCCAGCAGCTTAGGACCCAAACCGGGACAGGGCGGCAATGAGCAGTTCTTC. This gives the protein CASSLGPKPGQGGNEQFF.

Turning to this clone: This CDR3 is also generated by other DNA sequences in the sample. This chain connects TRBV27 to TRBJ1-2, with 9 bases matching TRBD1. The CDR3 covers 17 residues. In germline, CDR1 is MNHEY, CDR2 SMNVEV (reference sequence). Trimming at V came to 6 bases and at J to 2 bases, leaving 13 bases not matched to a gene. The CDR3 bases are TGTGCCAGCAGCTCTATGACAGGGGGTCTAGCGAACTATGGCTACACCTTC. Amino acid sequence: CASSSMTGGLANYGYTF.